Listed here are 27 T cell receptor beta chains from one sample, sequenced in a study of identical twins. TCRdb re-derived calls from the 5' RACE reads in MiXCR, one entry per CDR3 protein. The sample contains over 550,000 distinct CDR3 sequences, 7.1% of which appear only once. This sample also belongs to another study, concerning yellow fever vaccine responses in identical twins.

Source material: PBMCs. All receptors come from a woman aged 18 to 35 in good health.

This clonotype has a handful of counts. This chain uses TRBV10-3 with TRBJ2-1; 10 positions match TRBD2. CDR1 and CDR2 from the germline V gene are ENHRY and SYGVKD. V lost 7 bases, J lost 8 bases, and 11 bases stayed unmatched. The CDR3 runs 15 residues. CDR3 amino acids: CAITDSGGAIDEQFF. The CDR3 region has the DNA TGTGCCATCACAGACAGCGGGGGGGCCATCGATGAGCAGTTCTTC.

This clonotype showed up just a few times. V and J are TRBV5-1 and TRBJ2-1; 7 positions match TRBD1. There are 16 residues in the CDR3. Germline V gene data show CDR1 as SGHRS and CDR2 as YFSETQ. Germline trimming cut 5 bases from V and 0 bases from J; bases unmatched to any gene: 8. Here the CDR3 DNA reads TGCGCCAGCAGTGAGGGGGCCACCCGCTCCTACAATGAGCAGTTCTTC. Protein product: CASSEGATRSYNEQFF.

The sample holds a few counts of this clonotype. CDR3: CASSGGPMNTEAFF. The CDR3 DNA reads as TGTGCCAGCAGTGGGGGGCCTATGAACACTGAAGCTTTCTTT. The chain carries TRBV6-1 and TRBJ1-1, with a possible D match to TRBD1 (6 bases). The CDR3 sequence is 14 residues long. Trimming removed 4 bases at V and 0 bases at J, with 9 bases between. Germline lookup yields CDR1 MNHNS and CDR2 SASEGT.

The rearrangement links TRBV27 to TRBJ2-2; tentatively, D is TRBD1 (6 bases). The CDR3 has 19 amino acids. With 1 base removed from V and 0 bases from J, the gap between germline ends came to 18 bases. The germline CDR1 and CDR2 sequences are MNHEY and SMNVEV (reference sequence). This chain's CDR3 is CASSLYGYTGHTNTGELFF. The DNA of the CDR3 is TGTGCCAGCAGTTTATATGGATACACGGGACACACGAACACCGGGGAGCTGTTTTTT.

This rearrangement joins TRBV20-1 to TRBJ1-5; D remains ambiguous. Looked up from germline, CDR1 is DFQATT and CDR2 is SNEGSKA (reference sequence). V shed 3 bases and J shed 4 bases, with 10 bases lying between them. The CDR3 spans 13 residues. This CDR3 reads CSASLSANQPQHF. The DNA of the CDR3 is TGCAGTGCTAGTTTGTCAGCAAATCAGCCCCAGCATTTT.

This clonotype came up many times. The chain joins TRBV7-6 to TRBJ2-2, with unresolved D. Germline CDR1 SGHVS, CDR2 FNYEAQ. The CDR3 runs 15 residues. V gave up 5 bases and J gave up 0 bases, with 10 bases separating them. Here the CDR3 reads CASSPPGTNTGELFF. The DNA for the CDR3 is TGTGCCAGCAGCCCCCCGGGCACGAACACCGGGGAGCTGTTTTTT.

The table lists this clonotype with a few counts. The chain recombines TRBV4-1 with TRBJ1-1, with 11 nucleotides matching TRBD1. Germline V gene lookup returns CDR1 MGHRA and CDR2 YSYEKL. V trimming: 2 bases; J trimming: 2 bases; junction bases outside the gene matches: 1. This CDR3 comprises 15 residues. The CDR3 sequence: CASSQRTGGNTEAFF. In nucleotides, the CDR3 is TGCGCCAGCAGCCAAAGGACAGGGGGCAACACTGAAGCTTTCTTT.

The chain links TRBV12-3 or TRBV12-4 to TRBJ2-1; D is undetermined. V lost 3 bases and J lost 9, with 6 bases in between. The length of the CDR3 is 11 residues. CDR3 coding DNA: TGTGCCAGCAGTTTCTTTCTTGAGCAGTTCTTC. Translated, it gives CASSFFLEQFF.

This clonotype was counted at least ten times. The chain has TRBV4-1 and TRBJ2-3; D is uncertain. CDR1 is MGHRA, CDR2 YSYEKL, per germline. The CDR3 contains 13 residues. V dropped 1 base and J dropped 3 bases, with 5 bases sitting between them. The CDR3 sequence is CASSQVGTDTQYF. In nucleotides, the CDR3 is TGCGCCAGCAGCCAAGTAGGGACAGATACGCAGTATTTT.

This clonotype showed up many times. The CDR3 sequence: CSARDRTSGRYEQYF. CDR3 DNA sequence: TGCAGTGCTAGAGATAGAACTAGCGGGAGGTACGAGCAGTACTTC. The rearrangement joins TRBV20-1 to TRBJ2-7; 12 bases fit TRBD2. The CDR3 is made up of 15 amino acids. Per germline, CDR1 DFQATT and CDR2 SNEGSKA (reference sequence). The trim removed 0 bases at V and 4 bases at J, leaving 4 bases unmatched.

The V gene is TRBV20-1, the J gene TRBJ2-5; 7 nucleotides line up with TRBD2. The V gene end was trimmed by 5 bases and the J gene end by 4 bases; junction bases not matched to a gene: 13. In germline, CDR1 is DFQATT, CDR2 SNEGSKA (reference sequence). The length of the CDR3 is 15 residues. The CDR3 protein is CSAVGRGRPPETQYF. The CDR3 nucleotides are TGCAGTGCTGTGGGGCGGGGGAGGCCCCCAGAGACCCAGTACTTC.

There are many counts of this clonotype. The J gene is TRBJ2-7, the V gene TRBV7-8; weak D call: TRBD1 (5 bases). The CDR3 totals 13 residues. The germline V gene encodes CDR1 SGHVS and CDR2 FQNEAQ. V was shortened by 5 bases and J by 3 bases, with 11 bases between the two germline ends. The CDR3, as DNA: TGTGCCAGCAGCCCTGACAGAATCTACGAGCAGTACTTC. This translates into CASSPDRIYEQYF.

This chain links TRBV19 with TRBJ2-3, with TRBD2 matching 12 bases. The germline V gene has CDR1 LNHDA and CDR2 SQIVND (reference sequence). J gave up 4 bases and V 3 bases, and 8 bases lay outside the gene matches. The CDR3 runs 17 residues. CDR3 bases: TGTGCCAGTAGTATCTTAGGACTAGCGGGACGGGCAGATACGCAGTATTTT. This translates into CASSILGLAGRADTQYF.

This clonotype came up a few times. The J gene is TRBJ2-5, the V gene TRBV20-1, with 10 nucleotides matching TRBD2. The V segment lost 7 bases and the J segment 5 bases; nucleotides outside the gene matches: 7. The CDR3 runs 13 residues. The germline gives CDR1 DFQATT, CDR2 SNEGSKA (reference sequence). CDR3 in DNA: TGCAGTGGTTACCTAGCGGGGGTGGAGACCCAGTACTTC. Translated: CSGYLAGVETQYF.

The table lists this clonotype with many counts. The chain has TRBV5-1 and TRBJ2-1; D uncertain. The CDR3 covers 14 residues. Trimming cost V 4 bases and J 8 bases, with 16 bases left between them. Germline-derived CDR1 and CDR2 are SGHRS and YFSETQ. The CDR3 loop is CASSLPSHSYEQFF. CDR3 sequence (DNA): TGCGCCAGCAGCCTCCCCTCCCACTCATATGAGCAGTTCTTC.

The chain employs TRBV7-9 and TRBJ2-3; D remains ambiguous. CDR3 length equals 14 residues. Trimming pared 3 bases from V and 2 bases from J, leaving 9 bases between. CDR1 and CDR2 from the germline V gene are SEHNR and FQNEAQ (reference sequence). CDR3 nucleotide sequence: TGTGCCAGCAGCTTCCGGGCCCTCACAGATACGCAGTATTTT. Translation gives CASSFRALTDTQYF.

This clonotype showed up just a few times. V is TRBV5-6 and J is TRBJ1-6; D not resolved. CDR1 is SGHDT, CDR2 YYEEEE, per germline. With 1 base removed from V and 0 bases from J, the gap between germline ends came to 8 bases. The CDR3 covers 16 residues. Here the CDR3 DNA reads TGTGCCAGCAGCTTGATCGGGAGCTCCTATAATTCACCCCTCCACTTT. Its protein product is CASSLIGSSYNSPLHF.

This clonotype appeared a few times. CDR3 bases: TGTGCCGCCACCCCCGGGACTAGGATTGTCGGTGAGCAGTTCTTC. Its translation: CAATPGTRIVGEQFF. The J gene is TRBJ2-1, the V gene TRBV28, with 8 bases lining up with TRBD2. Per germline, CDR1 MDHEN and CDR2 SYDVKM. With V trimmed by 11 bases and J by 9 bases, 18 bases remained unmatched. The CDR3 sequence is 15 residues long.

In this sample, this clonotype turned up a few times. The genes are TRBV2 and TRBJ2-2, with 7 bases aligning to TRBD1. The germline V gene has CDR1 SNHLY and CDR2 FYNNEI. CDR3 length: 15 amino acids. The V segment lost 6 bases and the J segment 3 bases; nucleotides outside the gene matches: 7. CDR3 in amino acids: CASSLDRVDTGELFF. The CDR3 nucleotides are TGTGCCAGCAGCCTCGACAGGGTGGACACCGGGGAGCTGTTTTTT. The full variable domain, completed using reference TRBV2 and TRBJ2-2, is EPEVTQTPSHQVTQMGQEVILRCVPISNHLYFYWYRQILGQKVEFLVSFYNNEISEKSEIFDDQFSVERPDGSNFTLKIRSTKLEDSAMYFCASSLDRVDTGELFFGEGSRLTVL.

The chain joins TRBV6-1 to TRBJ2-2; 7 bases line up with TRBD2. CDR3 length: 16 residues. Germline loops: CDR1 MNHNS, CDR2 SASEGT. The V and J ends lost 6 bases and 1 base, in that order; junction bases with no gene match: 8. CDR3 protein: CASRLGLAVNTGELFF. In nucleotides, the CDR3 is TGTGCCAGCAGGCTCGGGCTAGCGGTGAACACCGGGGAGCTGTTTTTT.

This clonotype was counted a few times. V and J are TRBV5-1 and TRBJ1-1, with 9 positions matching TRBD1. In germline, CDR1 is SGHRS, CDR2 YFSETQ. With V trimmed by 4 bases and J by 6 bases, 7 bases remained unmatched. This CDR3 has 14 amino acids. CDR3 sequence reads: CASSRGQGRAEAFF. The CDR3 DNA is TGCGCCAGCAGCCGGGGACAGGGAAGGGCTGAAGCTTTCTTT.

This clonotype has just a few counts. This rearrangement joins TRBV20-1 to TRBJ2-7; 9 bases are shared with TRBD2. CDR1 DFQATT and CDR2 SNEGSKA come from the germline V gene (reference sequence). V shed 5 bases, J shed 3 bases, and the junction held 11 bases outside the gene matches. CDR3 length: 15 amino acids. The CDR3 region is CSAHPRGRGNYEQYF. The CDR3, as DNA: TGCAGTGCTCACCCCCGCGGGAGGGGTAACTACGAGCAGTACTTC.

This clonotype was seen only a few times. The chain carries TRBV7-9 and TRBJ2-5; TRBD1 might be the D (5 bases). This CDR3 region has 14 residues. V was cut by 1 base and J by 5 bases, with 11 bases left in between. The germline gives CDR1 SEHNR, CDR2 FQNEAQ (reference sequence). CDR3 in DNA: TGTGCCAGCAGCTTAGTGACAGTCGGGGAGACCCAGTACTTC. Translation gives CASSLVTVGETQYF. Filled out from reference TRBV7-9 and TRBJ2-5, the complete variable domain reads DTGVSQNPRHKITKRGQNVTFRCDPISEHNRLYWYRQTLGQGPEFLTYFQNEAQLEKSRLLSDRFSAERPKGSFSTLEIQRTEQGDSAMYLCASSLVTVGETQYFGPGTRLLVL.

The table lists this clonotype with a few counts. CDR3 amino acids: CASSRPAYGGTSTDTQYF. CDR3 bases: TGTGCCAGCAGCCGCCCCGCTTATGGCGGAACTAGCACAGATACGCAGTATTTT. This rearrangement joins TRBV4-2 to TRBJ2-3, with D unclear. V gave up 4 bases and J gave up 0 bases, with 20 bases separating them. CDR1 is LGHNA and CDR2 is YNFKEQ in the germline V gene. This CDR3 region has 18 residues.

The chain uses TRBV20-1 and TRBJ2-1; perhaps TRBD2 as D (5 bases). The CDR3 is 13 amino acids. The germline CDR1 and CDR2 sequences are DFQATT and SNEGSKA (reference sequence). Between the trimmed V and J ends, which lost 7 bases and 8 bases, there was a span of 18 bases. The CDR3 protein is CSVPGSGLDEQFF. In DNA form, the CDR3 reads TGCAGTGTCCCTGGTTCGGGGTTAGATGAGCAGTTCTTC.

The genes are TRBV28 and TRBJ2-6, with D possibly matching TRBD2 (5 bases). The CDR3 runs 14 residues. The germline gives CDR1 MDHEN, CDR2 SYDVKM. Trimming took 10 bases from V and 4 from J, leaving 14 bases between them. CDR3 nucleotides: TGTGCCACCAAGAGGCGGGCCGGGGCCAACGTCCTGACTTTC. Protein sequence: CATKRRAGANVLTF. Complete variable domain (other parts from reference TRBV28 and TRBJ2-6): DVKVTQSSRYLVKRTGEKVFLECVQDMDHENMFWYRQDPGLGLRLIYFSYDVKMKEKGDIPEGYSVSREKKERFSLILESASTNQTSMYLCATKRRAGANVLTFGAGSRLTVL.

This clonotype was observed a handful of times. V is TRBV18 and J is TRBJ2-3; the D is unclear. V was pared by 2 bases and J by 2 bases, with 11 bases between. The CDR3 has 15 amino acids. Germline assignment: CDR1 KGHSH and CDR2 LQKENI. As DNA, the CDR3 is TGTGCCAGCTCACCATTTTTGGACCCCACAGATACGCAGTATTTT. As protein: CASSPFLDPTDTQYF. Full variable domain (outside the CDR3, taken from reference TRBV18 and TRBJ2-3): NAGVMQNPRHLVRRRGQEARLRCSPMKGHSHVYWYRQLPEEGLKFMVYLQKENIIDESGMPKERFSAEFPKEGPSILRIQQVVRGDSAAYFCASSPFLDPTDTQYFGPGTRLTVL.